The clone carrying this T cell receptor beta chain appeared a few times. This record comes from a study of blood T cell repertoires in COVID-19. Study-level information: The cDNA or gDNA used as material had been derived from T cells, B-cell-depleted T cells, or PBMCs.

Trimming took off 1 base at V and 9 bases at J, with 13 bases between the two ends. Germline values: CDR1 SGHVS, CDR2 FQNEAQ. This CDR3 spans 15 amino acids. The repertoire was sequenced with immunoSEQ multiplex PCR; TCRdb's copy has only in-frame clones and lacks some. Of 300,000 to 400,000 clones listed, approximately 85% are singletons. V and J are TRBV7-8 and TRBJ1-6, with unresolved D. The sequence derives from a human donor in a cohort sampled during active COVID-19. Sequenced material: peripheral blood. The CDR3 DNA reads TGTGCCAGCAGCTTAGGTCGGGAGTCAAGTTCACCCCTCCACTTT. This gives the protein CASSLGRESSSPLHF.